This TCR beta chain stems from a study of blood T cell repertoires in COVID-19. The wider study: Acute-phase and convalescent COVID-19 samples originated in the United States, Italy and Spain. The cDNA or gDNA used as material had been derived from T cells, B-cell-depleted T cells, or PBMCs.

The germline gives CDR1 LGHNA, CDR2 YNFKEQ. The trim removed 1 base at V and 4 bases at J, leaving 15 bases unmatched. This CDR3 comprises 18 residues. In the original processing: Reference gene primer amplification yielded estimated nucleated cell counts. TCRdb's copy holds only in-frame clones and misses some; the assay was immunoSEQ multiplex PCR. Clonal size and the V and J genes are those of that table, whereas D and trimming came from the DNA. The sample comprises around 210,000 clones, 86% of which are singletons, and more than 0.7% rests with the top ten. The sequence was obtained from a woman between 70 and 85 years old with acute or convalescent COVID-19. The chain couples TRBV4-2 to TRBJ2-5, with 7 bases fitting TRBD2. Sequenced: peripheral blood. The CDR3 reads CASSQGSLAGGSGETQYF. The CDR3 DNA reads as TGTGCCAGCAGCCAAGGATCTCTCGCGGGCGGGAGTGGAGAGACCCAGTACTTC.